A single TCR beta chain is shown here with its context. This clonotype was detected only a few times. Which antigen it targets is not known. No base-level quality is on record; no much larger clone is a single base apart. This entry belongs to a study of T cells in Graves' hyperthyroidism and ophthalmopathy (dated by TCRdb to between 2017 and 2020). Regarding the complete study: Peripheral blood was collected at initial diagnosis, before any treatment. In addition, the study compared T-cell repertoires in thyroid tissue and in blood from 6 or 7 Graves' hyperthyroidism patients. After blood sampling, hyperthyroidism patients were treated with methimazole at a starting dose of 30 mg daily, and ophthalmopathy patients were treated with high-dose intravenous methylprednisolone. To identify TCR V-J signatures that set the groups apart, the researchers used a discovery cohort of 90 to 100 patients, made up of 43 with Graves' ophthalmopathy and 57 with stable Graves' hyperthyroidism. The paper reports TCR Vbeta CDR3 sequencing of over 120 peripheral blood samples: fewer than 50 ophthalmopathy, 70 to 85 hyperthyroidism and about 17 progressor patients. Prospective prediction of ophthalmopathy was tested in an independent validation cohort consisting of 18 hyperthyroidism patients and more than 15 patients who later progressed to ophthalmopathy. For training and testing, the 100 or so patients in the discovery cohort were randomly divided in a 7:3 ratio.

The TCR beta CDR3 regions were amplified from the RNA transcripts. The first round of RT-PCR for the TCR CDR3 was performed with the HTBI primer set and the Qiagen OneStep RT-PCR kit. The libraries were constructed in a second round of multiplex PCR and then size-selected and purified. Paired-end sequencing of the libraries was performed with 100 bp reads on an Illumina HiSeq2000. In the source study's methods: SOAPnuke was used to process the raw data, throwing out any read that contained adapters or uncalled bases, had a mean Phred below 15, or lacked an exact constant-primer or identifier match. High-quality paired reads were merged using COPE v1.2.5, and each unique nucleotide sequence was defined as a clonotype. MiTCR v1.1 was used to align the clonotypes against IMGT TRBV, TRBD and TRBJ reference segments. The analysis was restricted to V-J combinations with a frequency above 0.0001, which together covered around 99% of the repertoires. A TCS score was defined as the ratio between F50 (clonal expansion) and ExV (chaos), using BLOSUM62-based TCRdist between CDR3 peptides within each V-J. Welch's t-statistics and random forest reduced roughly 540 V-J features to roughly 13, which were used in a naive Bayes classifier (R e1071). TCRdb handled the public reads itself, with Q25 trimming in fastp and clone calling in MiXCR, and kept productive beta chains. Identical CDR3 proteins give one entry, which carries the most common genes and DNA. What appears here as the V and J calls and clone size reflects TCRdb's work, not the paper's. The sample profile shows some 210,000 distinct CDR3 sequences; 17% of them were found once. In total, the top ten clones hold around 52% of the sample.

CDR1 and CDR2 (SGHRS, YFSETQ) derive from the germline V gene. The CDR3 starts with the cysteine, ends with the phenylalanine, and has 16 residues. The read is trimmed to its CDR3 DNA, 48 bases read in frame from base 1. At the junction V is shortened by 4 bases and J by 5 bases; bases outside the gene matches: 9. Stable Graves' hyperthyroidism was defined as no progression to ophthalmopathy during 18 months of follow-up. Hyperthyroidism patients were aged 18 to 65 years and newly diagnosed, with disease duration of less than 2 months. The study excluded patients with uncontrolled infections, other autoimmune diseases, pregnancy or lactation. Diagnoses relied on clinical symptoms, serum thyroxine and TRAb, thyroid ultrasound and orbital computed tomography. PBMCs were isolated from about 10 ml of fresh peripheral blood by Ficoll-Paque density gradient centrifugation. Trizol reagent was used to extract total RNA, and RNA quality was then checked on an Agilent 2100 Bioanalyzer.

Overall results and qualifications from the work: In validation, progression to ophthalmopathy was predicted by the model with approximately 67% sensitivity and around 76% specificity, a median of around 6.5 months before onset. Ophthalmopathy was separated from stable hyperthyroidism by a 13 V-J signature model, with 85% to 90% sensitivity and 81% to 83% specificity obtained in cross-validation and 80%/75% obtained in testing. Blood samples also contained most of the expanded thyroid clonotypes (frequency above 0.001), which suggests that blood repertoires may reflect thyroid immune responses. Sample size was not statistically predetermined, and blinding of investigators to group allocation was not performed.

The TCR originated in a man aged 45 to 65 with Graves' hyperthyroidism. Sequenced material: blood. The chain is made from TRBV5-1 and TRBJ2-2; the central 9 bases match TRBD1. The CDR3 region reads CASSTGTGYTTGELFF. The nucleotides are TGCGCCAGCAGCACCGGGACAGGGTACACTACCGGGGAGCTGTTTTTT. With the portions outside the CDR3 filled from the reference TRBV5-1 and TRBJ2-2 genes, the complete variable region becomes KAGVTQTPRYLIKTRGQQVTLSCSPISGHRSVSWYQQTPGQGLQFLFEYFSETQRNKGNFPGRFSGRQFSNSRSEMNVSTLELGDSALYLCASSTGTGYTTGELFFGEGSRLTVL.